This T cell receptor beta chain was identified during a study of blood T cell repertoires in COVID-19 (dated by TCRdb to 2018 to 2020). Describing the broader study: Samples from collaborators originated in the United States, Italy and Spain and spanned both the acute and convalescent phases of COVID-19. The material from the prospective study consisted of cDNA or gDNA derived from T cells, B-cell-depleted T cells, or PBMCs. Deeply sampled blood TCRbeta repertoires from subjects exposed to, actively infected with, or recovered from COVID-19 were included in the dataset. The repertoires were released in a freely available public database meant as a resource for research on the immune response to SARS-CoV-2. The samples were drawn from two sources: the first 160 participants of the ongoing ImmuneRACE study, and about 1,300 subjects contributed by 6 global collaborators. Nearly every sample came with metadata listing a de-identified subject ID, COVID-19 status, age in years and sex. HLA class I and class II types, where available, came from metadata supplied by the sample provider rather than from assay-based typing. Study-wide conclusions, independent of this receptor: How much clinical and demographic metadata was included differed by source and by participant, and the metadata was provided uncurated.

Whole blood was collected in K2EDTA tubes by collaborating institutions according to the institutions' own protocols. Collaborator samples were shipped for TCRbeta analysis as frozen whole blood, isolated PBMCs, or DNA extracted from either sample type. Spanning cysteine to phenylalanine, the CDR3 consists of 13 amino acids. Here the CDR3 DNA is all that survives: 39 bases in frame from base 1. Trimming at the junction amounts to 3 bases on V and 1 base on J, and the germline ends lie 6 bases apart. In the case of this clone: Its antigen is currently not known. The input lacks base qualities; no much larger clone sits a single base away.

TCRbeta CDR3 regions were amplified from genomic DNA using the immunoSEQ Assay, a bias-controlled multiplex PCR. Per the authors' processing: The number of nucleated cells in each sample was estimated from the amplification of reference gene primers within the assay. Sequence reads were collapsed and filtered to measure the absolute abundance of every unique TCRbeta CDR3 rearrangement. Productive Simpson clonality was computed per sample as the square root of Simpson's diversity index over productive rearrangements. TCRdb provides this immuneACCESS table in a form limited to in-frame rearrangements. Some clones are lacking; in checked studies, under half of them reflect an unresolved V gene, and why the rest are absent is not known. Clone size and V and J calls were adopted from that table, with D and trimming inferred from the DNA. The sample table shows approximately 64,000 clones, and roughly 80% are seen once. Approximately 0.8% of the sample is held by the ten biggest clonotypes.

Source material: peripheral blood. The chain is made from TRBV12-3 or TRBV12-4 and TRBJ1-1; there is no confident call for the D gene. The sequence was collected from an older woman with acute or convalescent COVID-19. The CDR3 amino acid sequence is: CASSLLSNTEAFF. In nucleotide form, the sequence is TGTGCCAGCAGTTTGCTATCGAACACTGAAGCTTTCTTT.